Listed here is a single T cell receptor (beta chain). Per the authors' pipeline: Counts of nucleated cells, estimated from reference gene primer amplification, were obtained. Libraries were prepared by immunoSEQ multiplex PCR; TCRdb keeps only in-frame clonotypes and omits some of them. D and trimming were read from the DNA, whereas the V and J calls and clone size are those reported in that table. The sample has about 430,000 clones; approximately 90% are singletons. Germline lookup yields CDR1 KGHDR and CDR2 SFDVKD. There are 14 residues in the CDR3. Trimming cost V 4 bases and J 5 bases, with 11 bases left between them. The data were taken from a study of blood T cell repertoires in COVID-19. About the study: Samples representing acute and convalescent COVID-19 were sourced from the United States, Italy and Spain.

Participants were aged roughly 18 to 89 years, lived in about 26 US areas, and enrolled virtually. V is TRBV24-1 and J is TRBJ2-4; possibly TRBD1 for D (6 bases). This receptor was obtained from a woman between 25 and 40 years old with acute COVID-19. Sequencing was carried out using PBMCs or T cells enriched from blood (not recorded which). The CDR3, as DNA: TGTGCCACCAGTGAAACAGGGTGGGAAAACATTCAGTACTTC. As protein: CATSETGWENIQYF.